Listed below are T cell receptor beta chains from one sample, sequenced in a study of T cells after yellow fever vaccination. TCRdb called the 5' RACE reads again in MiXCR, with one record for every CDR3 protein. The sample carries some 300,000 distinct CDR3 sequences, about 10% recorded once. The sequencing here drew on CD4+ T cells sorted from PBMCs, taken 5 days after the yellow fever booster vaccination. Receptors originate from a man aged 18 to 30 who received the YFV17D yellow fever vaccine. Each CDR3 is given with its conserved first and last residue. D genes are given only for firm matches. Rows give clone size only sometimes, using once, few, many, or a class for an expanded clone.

TGCAGTGCTAGACGGGGACCAATGAACACTGAAGCTTTCTTT	CSARRGPMNTEAFF	TRBV20-1	-	TRBJ1-1	few
TGTGCCAGTAGTAACCGGGAAGCAGATACGCAGTATTTT	CASSNREADTQYF	TRBV19	-	TRBJ2-3	-
TGCAGTGCCCCGGACAGATCGAGTGAAAAACTGTTTTTT	CSAPDRSSEKLFF	TRBV20-1	-	TRBJ1-4	few
TGTGCCAGCTCCGACACCCAGGCGGGGTCACCCCTCCACTTT	CASSDTQAGSPLHF	TRBV18	-	TRBJ1-6	-
TGTGCCAGCAGCCCCAGCGGTCGGTCAGATACGCAGTATTTT	CASSPSGRSDTQYF	TRBV7-3	-	TRBJ2-3	-
TGTGCCAGCAGTTCCCGAGTTCGGGAGACCCAGTACTTC	CASSSRVRETQYF	TRBV27	-	TRBJ2-5	many
TGTGCCAGCAGCTCGGACAGGGGGGGAGATACGCAGTATTTT	CASSSDRGGDTQYF	TRBV5-5	TRBD1	TRBJ2-3	few
TGCGCCAGCGGTCTCCTTGGCGTTCCCGGGGAGCTGTTTTTT	CASGLLGVPGELFF	TRBV5-1	-	TRBJ2-2	many
TGTGCCAGCAGTTACTCGAGAGGGGAGCAGTACTTC	CASSYSRGEQYF	TRBV6-5	-	TRBJ2-7	few
TGTGCCAGTCGTCTTCTAGGCGGCAGCACTGAAGCTTTCTTT	CASRLLGGSTEAFF	TRBV19	-	TRBJ1-1	-
-	CSASPRGRGSCFF	TRBV20-1	-	TRBJ2-2	few
TGCAGTGCAAACCCGGGGGGGAGTTACAATGAGCAGTTCTTC	CSANPGGSYNEQFF	TRBV20-1	TRBD2	TRBJ2-1	-
TGTGCCAGCAGCCAAGTAGCGGGGGGGGCAGATACGCAGTATTTT	CASSQVAGGADTQYF	TRBV4-2	TRBD2	TRBJ2-3	few
TGTGCCAGCAGCACCGGGACAGGGAACCAAGAGACCCAGTACTTC	CASSTGTGNQETQYF	TRBV5-4	TRBD1	TRBJ2-5	-
TGTGCCAGCAGTACGGGCTTGGGTGGAAACACCATATATTTT	CASSTGLGGNTIYF	TRBV25-1	-	TRBJ1-3	few
TGCAGCGTTGAAACTACTTACACAGATACGCAGTATTTT	CSVETTYTDTQYF	TRBV29-1	-	TRBJ2-3	few
TGTGCCAGCCGTAGGTGGGGGGCGCGAAGTGGTGAGCAGTTCTTC	CASRRWGARSGEQFF	TRBV11-1	-	TRBJ2-1	many
TGTGCCAGCAGCGTAGGTCTAGCGGCGTACCAAGAGACCCAGTACTTC	CASSVGLAAYQETQYF	TRBV9	TRBD2	TRBJ2-5	few
TGTGCCAGCAGCGCCCTTGGGACTGGACCTTACGAGCAGTACTTC	CASSALGTGPYEQYF	TRBV7-3	-	TRBJ2-7	few
TGTGCCAGCAGCTTAGTGCCTGCAACTAATGAAAAACTGTTTTTT	CASSLVPATNEKLFF	TRBV7-2	-	TRBJ1-4	few
TGTGCCAGCAGCTTAGACACATTCACAGATACGCAGTATTTT	CASSLDTFTDTQYF	TRBV7-8	-	TRBJ2-3	many
TGTGCCCTCCGAGGCACTGGAAACACCATATATTTT	CALRGTGNTIYF	TRBV10-3	-	TRBJ1-3	-
TGTGCCAGCAGGAAAGACGGGGTGAACACTGAAGCTTTCTTT	CASRKDGVNTEAFF	TRBV6-1	-	TRBJ1-1	few
TGCAGTGGACCGGGACTAGCGATGAATGAGCAGTTCTTC	CSGPGLAMNEQFF	TRBV20-1	TRBD2	TRBJ2-1	few
TGCAGTGCCAGACTAGGAGCGGGGCAGGAGACCCAGTACTTC	CSARLGAGQETQYF	TRBV20-1	TRBD2	TRBJ2-5	-
TGCAGTGCTAGCGGGCTAGCGGGGCTTTACGAGCAGTACTTC	CSASGLAGLYEQYF	TRBV20-1	TRBD2	TRBJ2-7	-
TGTGCCAGCAGTCCGCCGGGGGGGCGCAGTGATACGCAGTATTTT	CASSPPGGRSDTQYF	TRBV12-3/TRBV12-4	TRBD2	TRBJ2-3	many
TGTGCCACCAGCAGAGCCTCCTCCTTTGAAGCTTTCTTT	CATSRASSFEAFF	TRBV15	-	TRBJ1-1	few
TGCGCCAGCAGCCCGGGTTTCCTCGGGGATACGCAGTATTTT	CASSPGFLGDTQYF	TRBV5-1	-	TRBJ2-3	few
TGTGCCATCAGGGGACAGGGATTAGAGACCCAGTACTTC	CAIRGQGLETQYF	TRBV10-3	TRBD1	TRBJ2-5	few
TGTGCCAGCAGACCCAACCCGGGACAGGGGAAGACGGGGGATACGCAGTATTTT	CASRPNPGQGKTGDTQYF	TRBV12-3/TRBV12-4	TRBD1	TRBJ2-3	-
TGTGCCAGCAGCTACGGGACAGGGGCAAGGGGCTACACCTTC	CASSYGTGARGYTF	TRBV7-2	TRBD1	TRBJ1-2	few
TGTGCCATCAGTATCGGGACTAGCGGGGTCGATGAGCAGTTCTTC	CAISIGTSGVDEQFF	TRBV10-3	TRBD2	TRBJ2-1	few
TGTGCCAGCAGCCAAGCAGTTCCTCCAGCTAACTATGGCTACACCTTC	CASSQAVPPANYGYTF	TRBV4-2	-	TRBJ1-2	-
TGCAGCGTCGCTCCGACTAGCGGGGGGGAAGATACGCAGTATTTT	CSVAPTSGGEDTQYF	TRBV29-1	TRBD2	TRBJ2-3	many
TGCGCCAGCAGATTGGGACTAGCGGGCACAGATACGCAGTATTTT	CASRLGLAGTDTQYF	TRBV5-1	TRBD2	TRBJ2-3	-
TGTGCCAGCAGTTTCAATCAGGGGGCGGGCTATGGCTACACCTTC	CASSFNQGAGYGYTF	TRBV12-3/TRBV12-4	TRBD1	TRBJ1-2	few
TGCGCCAGCAGCCAAGAGGGAGGAATCGGTAGGGCAAAACTGTTTTTT	CASSQEGGIGRAKLFF	TRBV4-3	-	TRBJ1-4	many
TGTGCCAGCAGTTACTCGTCTCAGTTAGCCTACGAGCAGTACTTC	CASSYSSQLAYEQYF	TRBV6-5	-	TRBJ2-7	many
TGCGCCAGCAGCTTGGTCGGCAGGGACTATGGCTACACCTTC	CASSLVGRDYGYTF	TRBV5-1	-	TRBJ1-2	-
TGTGCCAGCAGCCCCACGACGGGTCCAGATACGCAGTATTTT	CASSPTTGPDTQYF	TRBV5-4	-	TRBJ2-3	-
TGTGCCAGCAGCCCAGAGACTGGCTCGACGAACACCGGGGAGCTGTTTTTT	CASSPETGSTNTGELFF	TRBV7-2	-	TRBJ2-2	-
TGTGCCAGCAGTTTCAGCGGACAGGGGGCGAGAACTGAAGCTTTCTTT	CASSFSGQGARTEAFF	TRBV28	TRBD1	TRBJ1-1	-
TGTGCCAGCAGCCCTGGAGGGTATGATGGCTACACCTTC	CASSPGGYDGYTF	TRBV7-9	-	TRBJ1-2	-
TGTGCCAGCAGGTCGCATCCGGGACAAAACGCCGGGGAGCTGTTTTTT	CASRSHPGQNAGELFF	TRBV7-3	-	TRBJ2-2	-
TGCGCCAGCAGCTTCGGGACCGGGGAGCTGTTTTTT	CASSFGTGELFF	TRBV5-1	-	TRBJ2-2	many
TGTGCCAGCAGCTCAGACAGGGGGGATGAGCAGTACTTC	CASSSDRGDEQYF	TRBV7-7	TRBD1	TRBJ2-7	-
TGTGCCAGCAGCTTAGCGGGGGGTCCGCAGACCCAGTACTTC	CASSLAGGPQTQYF	TRBV7-7	-	TRBJ2-5	-
TGTGCCTGGAGCCGCCGGCAGCCAAGCTCTGGAAACACCATATATTTT	CAWSRRQPSSGNTIYF	TRBV30	-	TRBJ1-3	many
TGTGCCAGCAGCACCCAACAGGGTACTCAGCCCCAGCATTTT	CASSTQQGTQPQHF	TRBV7-2	-	TRBJ1-5	few
TGTGCCAGCAGCCCGGGCGGTCGTAATAATAGGTACAATGAGCAGTTCTTC	CASSPGGRNNRYNEQFF	TRBV5-6	-	TRBJ2-1	-
TGCAGTGCTAGGGTGCCCATCCTAGGTCGAGAGACCCAGTACTTC	CSARVPILGRETQYF	TRBV20-1	-	TRBJ2-5	-
TGTGCCTGGAGCGGACAGGGGGCCGGGGAGCTGTTTTTT	CAWSGQGAGELFF	TRBV30	TRBD1	TRBJ2-2	few
TGTGCCAGCAGCGTAGGGTGGGGTGGAAAACTGTTTTTT	CASSVGWGGKLFF	TRBV9	-	TRBJ1-4	few
TGTGCCAGCTCGCGATCCGGACAGGGTTTAACCGGGGAGCTGTTTTTT	CASSRSGQGLTGELFF	TRBV18	TRBD1	TRBJ2-2	-
TGTGCCAGCAGCTTAAAGGAAGCTTTCTTT	CASSLKEAFF	TRBV5-7	-	TRBJ1-1	few
TGTGCCAGCAGGTCTAGGAGTTTGAACACCGGGGAGCTGTTTTTT	CASRSRSLNTGELFF	TRBV12-3/TRBV12-4	-	TRBJ2-2	-
TGCGCCAGCAGCTTGGTAGTGGAGGCGGGGAACACTGAAGCTTTCTTT	CASSLVVEAGNTEAFF	TRBV5-1	-	TRBJ1-1	many
TGTGCCAGCAGCCCTCCCGGGACTAGCACAGATACGCAGTATTTT	CASSPPGTSTDTQYF	TRBV5-4	-	TRBJ2-3	-